The clone carrying this T cell receptor beta chain has a handful of counts. In the authors' methods: Amplification of reference gene primers was used by the study to estimate nucleated cell counts. TCRdb's table, derived via immunoSEQ multiplex PCR, lists solely in-frame clones and lacks some. V and J calls and clone size follow that table, whereas D and trimming were derived from the DNA. The sample records approximately 200,000 clones, 70% to 90% being singletons. The data originate from a study of blood T cell repertoires in COVID-19. The wider study: Nucleic acid was either cDNA or gDNA, and it came from T cells, B-cell-depleted T cells, or PBMCs.

This CDR3 comprises 13 residues. V shed 5 bases and J 2 bases; nucleotides not matched to a gene: 0. CDR1 and CDR2 (germline): SEHNR, FQNEAQ (reference sequence). The sequence was obtained from a man aged 55 to 69 with acute or convalescent COVID-19. Sequencing was performed on peripheral blood. The chain links TRBV7-9 to TRBJ1-5; TRBD1 aligns across 7 bases. The DNA of the CDR3 is TGTGCCAGCAGCACAGGGGGCAATCAGCCCCAGCATTTT. Residues: CASSTGGNQPQHF.